This record looks at one T cell receptor beta chain sequence and its context. The source of the sample is a study of control samples from healthy donors and cancer patients. Measured with immunoSEQ multiplex PCR; TCRdb has only the in-frame clones, and not every one. The sample comprises about 98,000 clones, 79% of which are singletons, and over 9.5% rests with the top ten. Germline V lookup: CDR1 SNHLY, CDR2 FYNNEI. The CDR3 consists of 15 residues. With 4 bases removed from V and 6 bases from J, the gap between germline ends came to 16 bases. The sample taken for sequencing was blood. This receptor was taken from a woman aged 25 to 39 in good health. The chain couples TRBV2 to TRBJ2-1; the D call may be TRBD1 or TRBD2 (5 bases each). The CDR3 DNA is TGTGCCAGCAGTGGAGGGAGTGCAGGGCTCAATGAGCAGTTCTTC. Residues: CASSGGSAGLNEQFF.